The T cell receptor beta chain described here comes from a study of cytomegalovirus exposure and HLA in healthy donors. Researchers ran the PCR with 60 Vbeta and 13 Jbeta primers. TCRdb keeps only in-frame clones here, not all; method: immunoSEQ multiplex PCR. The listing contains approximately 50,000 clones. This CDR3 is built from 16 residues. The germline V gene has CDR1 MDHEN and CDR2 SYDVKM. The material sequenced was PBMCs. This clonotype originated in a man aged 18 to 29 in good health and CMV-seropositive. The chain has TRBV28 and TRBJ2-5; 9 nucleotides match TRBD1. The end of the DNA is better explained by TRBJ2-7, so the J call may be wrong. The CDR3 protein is CASSLILEGQGHEQYF. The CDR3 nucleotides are TGTGCCAGCAGTTTAATATTGGAGGGACAGGGCCACGAGCAGTACTTC.